This T cell receptor (beta chain) was captured by sequencing in a study of T cells in Graves' hyperthyroidism and ophthalmopathy. Whole-study context: Peripheral blood was acquired at first diagnosis, ahead of any therapy whatsoever. Study findings and constraints: Using 13 V-J features, a model discriminated ophthalmopathy from stable hyperthyroidism. Ophthalmopathy was predicted by the model a median of roughly 6.6 months ahead of onset.

This clonotype has a count of ten or more. Its antigen is still unknown. The V and J ends lost 5 bases and 2 bases, in that order; junction bases with no gene match: 5. The CDR3 runs 14 residues. Exclusion of patients followed from uncontrolled infection, other autoimmune disease, pregnancy or lactation. Regions amplified from RNA transcripts were the TCR beta CDR3 regions. The primer set for the first-round RT-PCR of the TCR CDR3 was HTBI. TCRdb called the multiplex PCR reads again in MiXCR, with one record for every CDR3 protein. Found here are roughly 130,000 distinct CDR3 sequences, about 20% of them singletons; the top ten hold 60% to 80%.

The chain joins TRBV12-3 or TRBV12-4 to TRBJ2-7; TRBD1 matches at 8 bases. The material sequenced was blood. This receptor was obtained from a woman aged 50 to 60 with Graves' hyperthyroidism that later progressed to Graves' ophthalmopathy. As DNA, the CDR3 is TGTGCCAGCAGTATCACAGGGGGGACCTACGAGCAGTACTTC. This gives the protein CASSITGGTYEQYF.